The text below deals with one TCR beta chain. Its antigen is as yet unknown. The data were produced by immunoSEQ multiplex PCR, yet TCRdb's version contains in-frame clones alone and is incomplete. The profile shows 75,000 to 90,000 clones, roughly 84% of them singletons. The entry originates in a study of OX40 agonist ivuxolimab in advanced cancers. Study background: Ivuxolimab is a fully human IgG2 antibody that activates OX40 (CD134). Study outcomes and limitations: Doses of 0.1 to 3.0 mg/kg were accompanied by clonal expansion of CD4+ and CD8+ blood T cells by week 6. Among the lowest peripheral clonal expansion occurred in 0.1-3.0 mg/kg partial responders.

The cohort excluded patients with autoimmune disease history or systemic immunosuppression. The CDR3 contains 15 residues. Germline CDR1 reads SGHTA; CDR2 reads FQGTGA. The V and J ends lost 1 base and 9 bases respectively, with 13 bases between them. The sequencing used CD4+ or CD8+ T cells sorted from blood, collected in a trial of the OX40 agonist ivuxolimab. The clonotype was recovered from an adult with an advanced solid tumor such as melanoma, head and neck, liver or kidney cancer. This chain joins TRBV7-3 and TRBJ1-6; no clear D. CDR3 DNA sequence: TGTGCCAGCAGCTTAAACGTGGGTTTCGGTTCACCCCTCCACTTT. This codes for CASSLNVGFGSPLHF.